The entry that follows covers one T cell receptor (beta chain) sequence. The data were obtained in a study of blood T cell repertoires in COVID-19. The authors' processing: Nucleated cell counts were estimated from reference gene primer amplification. Sequenced by immunoSEQ multiplex PCR; TCRdb stores in-frame clones only, minus some. V and J calls plus clone size are reproduced from that table; the DNA served to infer D and trimming. The table includes a few hundred thousand clones, 70% to 90% detected once. Germline values: CDR1 SEHNR, CDR2 FQNEAQ (reference sequence). After removal of 5 bases from V and 5 bases from J, the junction contained 16 bases not matched to a gene. This CDR3 region has 17 residues.

The clonotype comes from a man aged 50-59 years with COVID-19, enrolled during active disease. Sequencing was done on a sample of peripheral blood. This chain connects TRBV7-9 to TRBJ2-7, with TRBD2 identical over 9 bases. Written as DNA, the CDR3 is TGTGCCAGCAGCCGACTGGGAACGGGACTAGCTGTCCACGAGCAGTACTTC. This gives the protein CASSRLGTGLAVHEQYF.